The next 6 T cell receptor beta chains were all read from a single sample in a study of cytomegalovirus exposure and HLA in healthy donors. The method was immunoSEQ multiplex PCR; TCRdb's version includes in-frame clones alone and lacks a portion of them. The data hold 150,000 to 200,000 clones, with 84% observed a single time. The sequenced sample consisted of PBMCs. Receptor source: a man younger than 40 in good health and CMV-seropositive.

This sequence joins TRBV7-3 and TRBJ1-1; 9 bases match TRBD1. Per the germline V gene, CDR1 is SGHTA and CDR2 is FQGTGA. V shed 5 bases, J shed 3 bases, and the junction held 4 bases outside the gene matches. This CDR3 is 14 amino acids long. CDR3 loop: CASSRQGEDTEAFF. CDR3 in DNA: TGTGCCAGCAGCAGACAGGGGGAAGACACTGAAGCTTTCTTT.

This chain joins TRBV11-2 and TRBJ2-5; D perhaps matches TRBD2 (6 bases). CDR3 size: 19 residues. Between the trimmed V and J ends, which lost 0 bases and 5 bases, there was a span of 25 bases. Germline CDR1 and CDR2: SGHAT and FQNNGV. This CDR3 is CASSLEVSDGSGWGETQYF. The CDR3 region has the DNA TGTGCCAGCAGCTTAGAAGTGTCAGATGGAAGCGGGTGGGGGGAGACCCAGTACTTC.

This chain connects TRBV29-1 to TRBJ2-3; 8 bases fit TRBD2. Germline V gene sequence: CDR1 SQVTM, CDR2 ANQGSEA. J lost 8 bases, V lost 1 base, and 8 bases had no gene match. This CDR3 is built from 14 residues. The CDR3 DNA reads as TGCAGCGTTGAAGGAGCGGGGGACTTTGGTACGCAGTATTTT. This gives the protein CSVEGAGDFGTQYF.

The V call is TRBV27, the J call TRBJ2-5, with D tentatively TRBD1 (6 bases). The V end was cut by 3 bases, the J end by 1 base, with 15 bases between. Per the germline V gene, CDR1 is MNHEY and CDR2 is SMNVEV (reference sequence). This CDR3 comprises 16 residues. CDR3: CASSFRGRGVQETQYF. For the CDR3, the DNA is TGTGCCAGCAGTTTTAGGGGCAGGGGCGTCCAAGAGACCCAGTACTTC.

The V gene is TRBV7-2, the J gene TRBJ2-3, with D tentatively TRBD1 (5 bases). The ends were cut back, 1 base at V and 5 bases at J, with 13 bases in the middle. The germline CDR1 and CDR2 sequences are SGHTA and FQGNSA. This CDR3 contains 15 residues. The CDR3 DNA reads as TGTGCCAGCAGCTTAGATCCCAGGGCCATAGATACGCAGTATTTT. Its protein product is CASSLDPRAIDTQYF.

The V call is TRBV28, the J call TRBJ1-2; D ambiguous. This CDR3 spans 15 amino acids. Trimming took 1 base from V and 4 from J, leaving 13 bases between them. The germline gives CDR1 MDHEN, CDR2 SYDVKM. CDR3 bases: TGTGCCAGCAGTTTATTTAGGATAGCCATCTATGGCTACACCTTC. This translates into CASSLFRIAIYGYTF.